Sequencing of this T cell receptor beta chain was carried out in a study of T-cell reconstitution after alpha-beta-depleted transplantation in children. Preparation of the TCRbeta library was carried out with unique molecular identifiers. TCRdb independently ran MiXCR on the PCR reads; one entry per CDR3 protein. This table holds some 590,000 distinct CDR3 sequences, about 10% found once. From germline, CDR1 is SGHDN and CDR2 FVKESK. J lost 3 bases, V lost 3 bases, and 6 bases had no gene match. The CDR3 has 15 residues. This material consisted of PBMCs from the stem cell graft donor, taken from the stem cell graft. This receptor was taken from a human donor who donated a stem cell graft to a child with acute myeloid leukemia. The rearrangement joins TRBV14 to TRBJ2-7; 9 nucleotides match TRBD2. The CDR3 loop reads CASSHWTSVHYEQYF. CDR3 nucleotides: TGTGCCAGCAGCCATTGGACTAGCGTTCACTACGAGCAGTACTTC.